Below are 8 T cell receptor beta chains sequenced from a single sample in a study of blood T cells in healthy people across ages (dated by TCRdb to 2015 to 2017). The library was produced with 5' RACE. Instrument used: Illumina HiSeq 2500. A second PCR of about 6 to 11 cycles was performed with a sample-barcoded 5' primer and a J-beta primer mix. TCRdb applied fastp at Q25 and MiXCR to the public reads, then kept only in-frame beta chains. Every entry covers one CDR3 protein and lists the most common genes and DNA from its rows. Present in this sample are hundreds of thousands of distinct CDR3 sequences, approximately 53% of which were seen just once. Approximately 40% of the sample goes to the ten largest clones. The sample taken for sequencing was blood. The receptor set was obtained from a man older than 75 in good health.

A few counts support this clonotype. The genes are TRBV7-2 and TRBJ1-1, with D uncertain. The germline V gene has CDR1 SGHTA and CDR2 FQGNSA. The CDR3 spans 11 residues. V lost 2 bases and J lost 6, with 4 bases in between. The CDR3 region is CASSLKAEAFF. As DNA, the CDR3 is TGTGCCAGCAGCTTAAAGGCTGAAGCTTTCTTT.

The chain recombines TRBV10-3 with TRBJ2-1; no firm D call. This CDR3 has 15 amino acids. Germline loops: CDR1 ENHRY, CDR2 SYGVKD. The V gene lost 9 bases and the J gene lost 0 bases, with 15 bases spanning the gap. CDR3: CAMAYQAASYNEQFF. The CDR3 DNA sequence: TGTGCCATGGCCTACCAGGCGGCCTCCTACAATGAGCAGTTCTTC.

This clonotype has a handful of counts. The chain has TRBV12-3 or TRBV12-4 and TRBJ2-1; the match to TRBD2 covers 7 bases. This CDR3 contains 14 residues. The ends lost 8 bases at V and 3 bases at J; junction bases unmatched: 7. The CDR3 sequence is CASSAGADYNEQFF. Here the CDR3 DNA reads TGTGCCAGCTCGGCGGGAGCCGACTACAATGAGCAGTTCTTC.

The chain carries TRBV3-1 and TRBJ1-4; D not certain. With 4 bases removed from V and 8 bases from J, the gap between germline ends came to 14 bases. The CDR3 has 14 amino acids. Germline CDR1 LGHDT, CDR2 YNNKEL (reference sequence). The CDR3 region has the DNA TGTGCCAGCAGCCGCGGCGGAAGGCAGGAAAAACTGTTTTTT. It yields the protein CASSRGGRQEKLFF.

This clonotype occurred a few times. The CDR3 region has the DNA TGCGCCAGCAGCTTACAAGGGATCAATCAGCCCCAGCATTTT. Translating gives CASSLQGINQPQHF. V and J are TRBV5-1 and TRBJ1-5; D not certain. CDR1 SGHRS and CDR2 YFSETQ come from the germline V gene. V was trimmed by 2 bases and J by 3 bases, leaving 9 bases between them. The CDR3 extends over 14 amino acids.

The rearrangement uses TRBV11-2 and TRBJ1-4, with TRBD1 as a possible D gene (5 bases). CDR3 length equals 15 residues. Germline V CDR1 and CDR2: SGHAT, FQNNGV. The V end lost 5 bases, the J end lost 0 bases, and 10 bases lay between the germline ends. The CDR3 reads CASSPRAATNEKLFF. CDR3 nucleotides: TGTGCCAGCAGCCCCAGGGCAGCAACTAATGAAAAACTGTTTTTT.

CDR3 bases: TGTGCCAGCACCCTCTCCGGTTGGGGGCAGCCCCAGCATTTT. It encodes CASTLSGWGQPQHF. The gene calls are TRBV12-3 or TRBV12-4 and TRBJ1-5; tentatively, D is TRBD1 (5 bases). V was cut by 7 bases and J by 7 bases, with 17 bases left in between. This CDR3 comprises 14 residues.

This clonotype has just one count. This sequence joins TRBV24-1 and TRBJ2-2; TRBD2 matches at 8 bases. CDR1 and CDR2 (germline): KGHDR, SFDVKD. The ends lost 3 bases at V and 3 bases at J; junction bases unmatched: 8. The CDR3 runs to 17 residues. This chain's CDR3 is CATSDPISGKDTGELFF. For the CDR3, the DNA is TGTGCCACCAGTGATCCGATTAGCGGGAAGGACACCGGGGAGCTGTTTTTT.